This TCR beta chain was identified during a study of CXCR3-negative and CXCR3-positive naive CD8 T cells. All TRB cDNA libraries came from 5' RACE performed with UMI labels. With the 5' RACE reads reprocessed, TCRdb shows one record per CDR3 protein and no DNA. The sample has 65,000 to 85,000 distinct CDR3 sequences. Overall study findings and caveats: Most assays used freshly isolated PBMCs, as cryopreservation partially reduced CXCR3.

Concerning this clonotype: Its antigen is not known.

Sequences were obtained from naive CXCR3- CD8+ T cells from blood. Subset denoted: CD45RO-CCR7+CD27+CD95- naive CD8+ T cells lacking CXCR3 (TNR3-). The TCR sequence derives from a human donor in good health. Some clones in this sample may be carry-over from other donors' samples.

CDR3 residues: CSVGRAHPYNEQFF. This chain uses TRBV29-1 with TRBJ2-1; TCRdb's assignment of TRBD2 cannot be checked, as there is no DNA. This CDR3 is built from 14 residues. The V gene's germline CDR1 is SQVTM and CDR2 ANQGSEA.